What follows are 12 T cell receptor beta chains derived from one specimen sequenced in a study of T-cell reconstitution after alpha-beta-depleted transplantation in children. Preparation of the TCRbeta library involved a method that used unique molecular identifiers. MiXCR, run by TCRdb on the PCR reads, gives a single entry per CDR3 protein. The table lists approximately 230,000 distinct CDR3 sequences, about 24% of them singletons. Sequenced here: PBMCs, mostly from graft donor cells, sampled 360 days after TCRalphabeta/CD19-depleted stem cell transplant. The receptors come from a female patient aged 2-15 years who had a stem cell transplant for congenital amegakaryocytic thrombocytopenia, so the T cells may come from the graft donor.

The sample holds a few counts of this clonotype. The V gene is TRBV14, the J gene TRBJ1-2; D remains ambiguous. This CDR3 is 12 amino acids long. V was shortened by 1 base and J by 6 bases, with 6 bases between the two germline ends. Germline V gene data show CDR1 as SGHDN and CDR2 as FVKESK. CDR3: CASSQGLDGYTF. CDR3 in DNA: TGTGCCAGCAGCCAAGGGTTAGATGGCTACACCTTC.

This rearrangement joins TRBV7-9 to TRBJ1-1; D is unresolved. V was shortened by 5 bases and J by 3 bases, with 10 bases between the two germline ends. Germline assignment: CDR1 SEHNR and CDR2 FQNEAQ (reference sequence). The CDR3 consists of 13 residues. The CDR3 loop is CASSLSRYTEAFF. As DNA, the CDR3 is TGTGCCAGCAGCCTCTCACGGTACACTGAAGCTTTCTTT.

This rearrangement joins TRBV3-1 to TRBJ2-7; 9 bases fit TRBD1. V dropped 0 bases and J dropped 5; count of bases not matched to a gene: 8. This CDR3 has 16 amino acids. From germline, CDR1 is LGHDT and CDR2 YNNKEL (reference sequence). CDR3 DNA sequence: TGTGCCAGCAGCCAAGATCCGTACACAGGGGGCAACGAGCAGTACTTC. This translates into CASSQDPYTGGNEQYF.

The chain is built from TRBV12-3 or TRBV12-4 and TRBJ2-2; 9 bases match TRBD1. CDR3 length equals 17 residues. The V gene end was trimmed by 6 bases and the J gene end by 4 bases; junction bases not matched to a gene: 12. CDR3 in amino acids: CASRPSDWDRVTGELFF. In DNA, the CDR3 is TGTGCCAGCAGACCGTCCGACTGGGACAGGGTCACCGGGGAGCTGTTTTTT.

The gene calls are TRBV14 and TRBJ2-7; no clear D gene. Trimming removed 5 bases at V and 2 bases at J, with 10 bases between. CDR1 and CDR2 (germline): SGHDN, FVKESK. This CDR3 region has 13 residues. Here the CDR3 DNA reads TGTGCCAGCAGCAGACACGACCCCTACGAGCAGTACTTC. Its translation is CASSRHDPYEQYF. Together with reference TRBV14 and TRBJ2-7, the CDR3 gives the full variable domain: EAGVTQFPSHSVIEKGQTVTLRCDPISGHDNLYWYRRVMGKEIKFLLHFVKESKQDESGMPNNRFLAERTGGTYSTLKVQPAELEDSGVYFCASSRHDPYEQYFGPGTRLTVT.

This clonotype was counted ten times or more. This rearrangement joins TRBV5-1 to TRBJ2-3; D remains unclear. CDR3 size: 13 residues. CDR1 is SGHRS, CDR2 YFSETQ, per germline. V dropped 3 bases and J dropped 2 bases, with 7 bases sitting between them. The CDR3 loop is CASSSPVTDTQYF. As DNA, the CDR3 is TGCGCCAGCAGCTCTCCGGTCACAGATACGCAGTATTTT. Drawing the rest from reference TRBV5-1 and TRBJ2-3, the complete variable domain is KAGVTQTPRYLIKTRGQQVTLSCSPISGHRSVSWYQQTPGQGLQFLFEYFSETQRNKGNFPGRFSGRQFSNSRSEMNVSTLELGDSALYLCASSSPVTDTQYFGPGTRLTVL.

This clonotype was detected a few times. The CDR3 nucleotides are TGCGCCAGCAGGAAGGGGGGGGGATACTCCTACAATGAGCAGTTCTTC. This sequence encodes CASRKGGGYSYNEQFF. This chain links TRBV5-1 with TRBJ2-1, with a tentative D call TRBD2 (7 bases). CDR1 is SGHRS and CDR2 is YFSETQ in the germline V gene. Trimming removed 5 bases at V and 0 bases at J, with 15 bases between. This CDR3 contains 16 residues.

This clonotype appeared once. The chain carries TRBV14 and TRBJ1-6; D call uncertain. V lost 3 bases and J 9 bases, leaving 12 bases between the germline ends. In germline, CDR1 is SGHDN, CDR2 FVKESK. There are 14 residues in the CDR3. This CDR3 is CASSHSMEASPLHF. In DNA, the CDR3 is TGTGCCAGCAGCCATTCGATGGAAGCTTCACCCCTCCACTTT.

The genes are TRBV19 and TRBJ2-7; D unresolved. With 6 bases removed from V and 4 bases from J, the gap between germline ends came to 13 bases. The CDR3 has 13 amino acids. Germline V gene sequence: CDR1 LNHDA, CDR2 SQIVND (reference sequence). CDR3 in amino acids: CASSQVHRYEQYF. The CDR3, as DNA: TGTGCCAGTAGCCAGGTCCACAGATACGAGCAGTACTTC.

The CDR3 DNA reads as TGTGCCAGCAGCCAAGTACGGGGAGAAGAGACCCAGTACTTC. Its translation: CASSQVRGEETQYF. The J gene is TRBJ2-5, the V gene TRBV3-1, with D possibly matching TRBD2 (5 bases). The CDR3 sequence is 14 residues long. CDR1 is LGHDT, CDR2 YNNKEL, per germline (reference sequence). The germline V and J ends were trimmed by 1 base and 3 bases, with 9 bases remaining between them.

V usage is TRBV25-1 and J usage is TRBJ2-7, with D perhaps being TRBD1 or TRBD2 (5 bases each). The V and J ends lost 2 bases and 1 base respectively, with 12 bases between them. This CDR3 is 15 amino acids long. From germline, CDR1 is MGHDK and CDR2 SYGVNS. The DNA for the CDR3 is TGTGCCAGCAGTGAAGCTGGGGGACCATCCTACGAGCAGTACTTC. This gives the protein CASSEAGGPSYEQYF.

Ten or more counts support this clonotype. The chain is built from TRBV10-3 and TRBJ2-2; D gene ambiguous. Trimming shortened V by 1 base and J by 10 bases, and 25 bases separated the two germline ends. This CDR3 has 18 residues. Germline V lookup: CDR1 ENHRY, CDR2 SYGVKD. The CDR3 sequence: CAISELLDGTVFHEELFF. The CDR3 nucleotides read TGTGCCATCAGTGAGTTATTGGACGGAACAGTGTTTCATGAGGAGCTGTTTTTT.